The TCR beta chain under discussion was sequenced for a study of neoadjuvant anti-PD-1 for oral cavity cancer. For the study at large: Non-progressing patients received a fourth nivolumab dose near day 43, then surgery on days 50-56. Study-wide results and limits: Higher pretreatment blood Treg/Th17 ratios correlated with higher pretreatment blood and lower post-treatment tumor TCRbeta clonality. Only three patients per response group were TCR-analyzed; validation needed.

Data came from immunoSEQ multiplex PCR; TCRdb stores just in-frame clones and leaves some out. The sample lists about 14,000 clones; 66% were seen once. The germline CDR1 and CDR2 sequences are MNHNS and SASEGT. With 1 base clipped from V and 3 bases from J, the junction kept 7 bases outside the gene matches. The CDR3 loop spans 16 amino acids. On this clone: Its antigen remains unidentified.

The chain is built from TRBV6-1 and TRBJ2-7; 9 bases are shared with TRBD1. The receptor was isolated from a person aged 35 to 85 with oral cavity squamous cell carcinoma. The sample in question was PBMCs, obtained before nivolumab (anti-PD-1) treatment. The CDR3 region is CASSEGAGQGHYEQYF. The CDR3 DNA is TGTGCCAGCAGTGAAGGGGCGGGACAGGGACACTACGAGCAGTACTTC.